The 11 T cell receptor beta chains below were found in one sample sequenced in a study of preoperative IRX-2 immunotherapy in early breast cancer. The data were produced by immunoSEQ multiplex PCR, yet TCRdb's version contains in-frame clones alone and is incomplete. The repertoire includes 25,000 to 30,000 clones, around 74% of them detected once, and under 8% sits in the top ten. Treatment in this sample: preoperative locoregional IRX-2 cytokine immunotherapy. Sequences were derived from lymph node tissue, sampled after IRX-2 immunotherapy. These receptors came from a human donor with breast cancer.

This clone ranks as medium-sized (0.01 to 0.1%). V gene TRBV28 combines with J gene TRBJ1-2; D unresolved. V lost 6 bases to trimming and J lost 4 bases, with 9 bases between them. Per the germline V gene, CDR1 is MDHEN and CDR2 is SYDVKM. The CDR3 has 12 residues. DNA of the CDR3: TGTGCCAGCAGCGTAGAAAGCTATGGCTACACCTTC. Amino acids: CASSVESYGYTF.

The chain employs TRBV6-8 and TRBJ2-1, with TRBD2 matching 8 bases. The CDR3 runs to 14 residues. The ends lost 5 bases at V and 4 bases at J; junction bases unmatched: 4. CDR1 and CDR2 from the germline V gene are MNHGY and SAAAGT. Here the CDR3 DNA reads TGTGCCAGCAGTATACTAGCGGTTTACAATGAGCAGTTCTTC. This translates into CASSILAVYNEQFF.

This sequence joins TRBV11-3 and TRBJ2-7; 7 bases align to TRBD1. The germline CDR1 and CDR2 sequences are SGHNT and YENEEA. V was pared by 4 bases and J by 0 bases, with 9 bases of the junction left unmatched. The CDR3 consists of 16 residues. The chain's CDR3 is CASSSPLQGPSYEQYF. As DNA, the CDR3 is TGTGCCAGCAGCTCACCTTTACAGGGGCCCTCCTACGAGCAGTACTTC.

The genes are TRBV6-9 and TRBJ2-5; D tentatively reads TRBD1 or TRBD2 (5 bases each). Per germline, CDR1 MNHGY and CDR2 SVAAGI. V lost 6 bases and J 5 bases, leaving 16 bases between the germline ends. The CDR3 has 14 residues. The CDR3 is CASSSGGIGETQYF. DNA of the CDR3: TGTGCCAGCAGCTCTGGGGGAATTGGGGAGACCCAGTACTTC.

V is TRBV28 and J is TRBJ2-7, with a weak D call TRBD1 (5 bases). The germline V gene has CDR1 MDHEN and CDR2 SYDVKM. The CDR3 runs to 16 residues. The germline V and J ends were trimmed by 2 bases and 0 bases, with 14 bases remaining between them. CDR3 coding DNA: TGTGCCAGCAGTTTACACACGACAGCGAGCTCCTACGAGCAGTACTTC. Amino acid sequence: CASSLHTTASSYEQYF.

This chain uses TRBV7-6 with TRBJ2-1, with a possible D match to TRBD2 (5 bases). Trimming pared 3 bases from V and 6 bases from J, leaving 12 bases between. This CDR3 is 14 amino acids long. In germline, CDR1 is SGHVS, CDR2 FNYEAQ. CDR3 in amino acids: CASSLAGELNEQFF. The CDR3 nucleotides are TGTGCCAGCAGCTTGGCCGGGGAACTCAATGAGCAGTTCTTC. Full variable domain (missing parts from reference TRBV7-6 and TRBJ2-1): GAGVSQSPRYKVTKRGQDVALRCDPISGHVSLYWYRQALGQGPEFLTYFNYEAQQDKSGLPNDRFSAERPEGSISTLTIQRTEQRDSAMYRCASSLAGELNEQFFGPGTRLTVL.

This clone was detected once. J is TRBJ1-2 and V is TRBV28; TRBD1 might be the D (5 bases). Trimming removed 7 bases at V and 0 bases at J, with 15 bases between. The V gene's germline CDR1 is MDHEN and CDR2 SYDVKM. This CDR3 is 15 amino acids long. CDR3 sequence reads: CASKLGGDSNYGYTF. CDR3 bases: TGTGCCAGCAAACTTGGGGGGGACTCTAACTATGGCTACACCTTC.

This clone came up once. J is TRBJ2-7 and V is TRBV11-3, with no clear D. Between the trimmed V and J ends, which lost 2 bases and 2 bases, there was a span of 16 bases. CDR3 length equals 16 residues. CDR1 is SGHNT and CDR2 is YENEEA in the germline V gene. This CDR3 reads CASSLRLSRQTYEQYF. The CDR3 coding sequence is TGTGCCAGCAGCTTAAGGCTTAGCCGGCAGACCTACGAGCAGTACTTC.

This chain joins TRBV28 and TRBJ1-2; D uncertain. Germline assignment: CDR1 MDHEN and CDR2 SYDVKM. The CDR3 extends over 12 amino acids. V dropped 7 bases and J dropped 8 bases, with 14 bases sitting between them. CDR3 amino acids: CASTIGGEGYTF. The CDR3 DNA is TGTGCCAGCACTATCGGCGGCGAGGGCTACACCTTC.

The rearrangement uses TRBV4-1 and TRBJ2-5; 7 bases are a match to TRBD2. Germline CDR1 is MGHRA and CDR2 is YSYEKL. The junction had 7 bases not matched to a gene; V was cut back by 1 base and J by 5 bases. This CDR3 contains 15 residues. CDR3 coding DNA: TGCGCCAGCAGCCAAGTGGCGGGAGAGTCGGAGACCCAGTACTTC. Amino acids: CASSQVAGESETQYF.

J is TRBJ2-2 and V is TRBV11-3; tentatively, D is TRBD2 (6 bases). V dropped 5 bases and J dropped 5 bases, with 12 bases sitting between them. The CDR3 length is 14 residues. From germline, CDR1 is SGHNT and CDR2 YENEEA. The CDR3 region has the DNA TGTGCCAGCAGCCTCGGGAGTCAAACCGGGGAGCTGTTTTTT. As protein: CASSLGSQTGELFF.